The 27 T cell receptor beta chains below were found in one sample sequenced in a study of blood T cell repertoires in COVID-19. Measured with immunoSEQ multiplex PCR; TCRdb has only the in-frame clones, and not every one. The table has a few hundred thousand clones, about 88% seen once. Sequences were obtained from peripheral blood. The receptor set was obtained from a man in his sixties with acute or convalescent COVID-19.

This chain connects TRBV13 to TRBJ1-1, with 10 positions matching TRBD1. Germline loops: CDR1 PRHDT, CDR2 FYEKMQ (reference sequence). The CDR3 is 17 residues long. The V segment lost 4 bases and the J segment 1 base; nucleotides outside the gene matches: 9. CDR3 protein: CASSSSGTGVRNTEAFF. As DNA, the CDR3 is TGTGCCAGCAGCTCGTCCGGGACAGGGGTGAGGAACACTGAAGCTTTCTTT. The variable domain in full, completed from reference TRBV13 and TRBJ1-1, reads AAGVIQSPRHLIKEKRETATLKCYPIPRHDTVYWYQQGPGQDPQFLISFYEKMQSDKGSIPDRFSAQQFSDYHSELNMSSLELGDSALYFCASSSSGTGVRNTEAFFGQGTRLTVV.

The rearrangement uses TRBV19 and TRBJ2-7, with TRBD1 matching 12 bases. The V segment lost 3 bases and the J segment 0 bases; nucleotides outside the gene matches: 3. The CDR3 contains 16 residues. Germline V lookup: CDR1 LNHDA, CDR2 SQIVND (reference sequence). CDR3 nucleotide sequence: TGTGCCAGTAGTATGGGACAGGGGGCTATCTCCTACGAGCAGTACTTC. Translation gives CASSMGQGAISYEQYF.

The chain has TRBV5-1 and TRBJ2-3; 8 nucleotides line up with TRBD2. Germline V gene sequence: CDR1 SGHRS, CDR2 YFSETQ. The CDR3 is made up of 15 amino acids. Trimming removed 5 bases from V and 1 base from J; junction bases left unmatched: 6. CDR3 in amino acids: CASRGSGARTDTQYF. The CDR3 DNA reads as TGCGCCAGCAGAGGTAGCGGGGCCCGCACAGATACGCAGTATTTT.

The chain couples TRBV7-3 to TRBJ1-1; maybe TRBD1 (5 bases). Trimming cost V 5 bases and J 6 bases, with 16 bases left between them. The CDR3 runs to 14 residues. Germline V lookup: CDR1 SGHTA, CDR2 FQGTGA. The CDR3 reads CASSPSGLGAEAFF. The CDR3 coding sequence is TGTGCCAGCAGCCCGTCAGGGTTAGGGGCTGAAGCTTTCTTT.

The chain has TRBV19 and TRBJ2-4; 9 bases are a match to TRBD1. Per germline, CDR1 LNHDA and CDR2 SQIVND (reference sequence). The ends lost 3 bases at V and 1 base at J; junction bases unmatched: 19. There are 21 residues in the CDR3. The CDR3 loop reads CASSIGRGGQGVGHAKNIQYF. In DNA, the CDR3 is TGTGCCAGTAGTATCGGGCGAGGGGGACAGGGAGTTGGGCATGCCAAAAACATTCAGTACTTC.

This chain links TRBV5-1 with TRBJ2-2; 7 nucleotides match TRBD1. This CDR3 has 15 residues. With V trimmed by 4 bases and J by 6 bases, 9 bases remained unmatched. Germline V CDR1 and CDR2: SGHRS, YFSETQ. CDR3 region: CASSDKGGAAGELFF. The DNA for the CDR3 is TGCGCCAGCAGCGATAAAGGGGGCGCGGCCGGGGAGCTGTTTTTT.

V is TRBV6-2 or TRBV6-3 and J is TRBJ2-3; 11 bases agree with TRBD2. After removal of 6 bases from V and 7 bases from J, the junction contained 9 bases not matched to a gene. Germline lookup yields CDR1 MNHEY and CDR2 SVGEGT. The CDR3 has 15 amino acids. Here the CDR3 DNA reads TGTGCCAGCAGGCCTAGCGGGGGGACCTTTCATACGCAGTATTTT. This codes for CASRPSGGTFHTQYF.

V usage is TRBV6-1 and J usage is TRBJ1-6, with D possibly TRBD1 on 5 matching bases. Trimming stripped 2 bases from V and 0 bases from J, with 11 bases between. The CDR3 runs 17 residues. Germline CDR1 reads MNHNS; CDR2 reads SASEGT. The CDR3 DNA reads TGTGCCAGCAGTGAATTTCGGGGGAGCTCCTATAATTCACCCCTCCACTTT. Translating gives CASSEFRGSSYNSPLHF.

V and J are TRBV20-1 and TRBJ1-2, with 12 bases that match TRBD1. CDR1 and CDR2 (germline): DFQATT, SNEGSKA (reference sequence). After removal of 3 bases from V and 7 bases from J, the junction contained 3 bases not matched to a gene. CDR3 size: 13 residues. CDR3 DNA: TGCAGTGCTAGTGGGGACAGGGGGCTTGGCTACACCTTC. Translating gives CSASGDRGLGYTF.

The CDR3, as DNA: TGTGCCAGCTCACCCATGACCCGCCGACAGAGTAGCAATCAGCCCCAGCATTTT. It is translated as CASSPMTRRQSSNQPQHF. This chain connects TRBV18 to TRBJ1-5; tentative D call: TRBD1 (5 bases). Germline V gene sequence: CDR1 KGHSH, CDR2 LQKENI. The length of the CDR3 is 18 residues. Trimming took 3 bases from V and 0 from J, leaving 18 bases between them.

For the CDR3, the DNA is TGCGCCAGCAGTGAGCGGACAGGGCAGAATGAAAAACTGTTTTTT. Translating gives CASSERTGQNEKLFF. The rearrangement uses TRBV10-2 and TRBJ1-4; TRBD1 aligns across 8 bases. V trimming: 2 bases; J trimming: 5 bases; junction bases outside the gene matches: 4. Looked up from germline, CDR1 is WSHSY and CDR2 is SAAADI. The CDR3 runs to 15 residues.

The chain employs TRBV5-1 and TRBJ2-2, with 7 nucleotides matching TRBD1. After removal of 5 bases from V and 2 bases from J, the junction contained 9 bases not matched to a gene. CDR1 is SGHRS, CDR2 YFSETQ, per germline. CDR3 length: 16 amino acids. CDR3 DNA: TGCGCCAGCAGGGGGACGGGACAGAAAAACACCGGGGAGCTGTTTTTT. As protein: CASRGTGQKNTGELFF.

V is TRBV5-8 and J is TRBJ2-7; D call uncertain. Trimming removed 0 bases at V and 3 bases at J, with 10 bases between. The germline V gene has CDR1 SGHTS and CDR2 YDEGEE. This CDR3 contains 14 residues. CDR3 DNA: TGTGCCAGCAGCTTGGTTGGTCAGGACTACGAGCAGTACTTC. Protein sequence: CASSLVGQDYEQYF.

The gene calls are TRBV19 and TRBJ2-7; 13 positions match TRBD2. CDR3 size: 18 residues. Trimming took 5 bases from V and 6 from J; bases not matched to a gene: 16. The germline CDR1 and CDR2 sequences are LNHDA and SQIVND (reference sequence). The CDR3 sequence: CASSAGLAGASWAREQYF. The CDR3 nucleotides read TGTGCCAGTAGTGCCGGACTAGCGGGGGCCTCCTGGGCGCGCGAGCAGTACTTC. Full variable domain (missing parts from reference TRBV19 and TRBJ2-7): DGGITQSPKYLFRKEGQNVTLSCEQNLNHDAMYWYRQDPGQGLRLIYYSQIVNDFQKGDIAEGYSVSREKKESFPLTVTSAQKNPTAFYLCASSAGLAGASWAREQYFGPGTRLTVT.

V usage is TRBV4-2 and J usage is TRBJ2-1; weak D call: TRBD2 (6 bases). CDR1 is LGHNA and CDR2 is YNFKEQ in the germline V gene. The CDR3 spans 13 residues. With 6 bases removed from V and 8 bases from J, the gap between germline ends came to 14 bases. CDR3 amino acids: CASRVGEVHEQFF. The CDR3 DNA reads TGTGCCAGCAGGGTCGGGGAGGTCCATGAGCAGTTCTTC.

V usage is TRBV7-9 and J usage is TRBJ2-2, with TRBD1 matching 7 bases. This CDR3 has 13 residues. CDR1 SEHNR and CDR2 FQNEAQ come from the germline V gene (reference sequence). The J segment lost 6 bases and the V segment lost 3 bases, leaving 1 base of the junction unmatched. The CDR3, as DNA: TGTGCCAGCAGCTTCCAGGGGGCCGGGGAGCTGTTTTTT. It is translated as CASSFQGAGELFF.

This clone was observed many times. The gene calls are TRBV5-5 and TRBJ2-5; 15 nucleotides match TRBD2. Germline V lookup: CDR1 SGHKS, CDR2 YYEKEE (reference sequence). Unmatched junction bases numbered 5, after V lost 4 bases and J lost 4 bases. CDR3 length: 16 amino acids. CDR3 sequence (DNA): TGTGCCAGCAGCGGTGGACTAGCGGGGGGGCGAGAGACCCAGTACTTC. Translated, it gives CASSGGLAGGRETQYF. The full variable domain, with the rest looked up from reference TRBV5-5 and TRBJ2-5, is DAGVTQSPTHLIKTRGQQVTLRCSPISGHKSVSWYQQVLGQGPQFIFQYYEKEERGRGNFPDRFSARQFPNYSSELNVNALLLGDSALYLCASSGGLAGGRETQYFGPGTRLLVL.

Of note for this clone: The junction shows a germline mismatch at one end, possibly a read error. This chain joins TRBV2 and TRBJ2-7, with a possible D match to TRBD1 (6 bases). The CDR3 has 14 amino acids. Germline assignment: CDR1 SNHLY and CDR2 FYNNEI. The CDR3 DNA reads TGTGCCAGCAGCATAACAGGGTCTAATGAGAGTTTGGACTTC. Translation gives CASSITGSNESLDF.

CDR3 DNA sequence: TGTGCCAGCAGCTTGACAGGGACCTCCTATAATTCACCCCTCCACTTT. Its translation: CASSLTGTSYNSPLHF. The chain employs TRBV11-2 and TRBJ1-6; 7 bases agree with TRBD1. This CDR3 has 16 residues. Germline CDR1 reads SGHAT; CDR2 reads FQNNGV. V gave up 3 bases and J gave up 0 bases; unmatched junction bases: 2.

The rearrangement links TRBV27 to TRBJ1-5; D is unclear. The germline V and J ends were trimmed by 10 bases and 0 bases, with 10 bases remaining between them. This CDR3 contains 13 residues. Germline lookup yields CDR1 MNHEY and CDR2 SMNVEV (reference sequence). As DNA, the CDR3 is TGTGCCACCGGCGGGTATAGCAATCAGCCCCAGCATTTT. Translated, it gives CATGGYSNQPQHF.

This chain links TRBV18 with TRBJ1-1, with 10 nucleotides matching TRBD1. The CDR3 is made up of 16 amino acids. The V and J ends lost 6 bases and 0 bases, in that order; junction bases with no gene match: 7. Germline values: CDR1 KGHSH, CDR2 LQKENI. The CDR3 bases are TGTGCCAGCTCCCCGACAGGGGGCTCGATGAACACTGAAGCTTTCTTT. This sequence encodes CASSPTGGSMNTEAFF.

The genes are TRBV19 and TRBJ2-7; TRBD1 matches 8 bases. Germline values: CDR1 LNHDA, CDR2 SQIVND (reference sequence). The CDR3 runs 14 residues. Unmatched junction bases numbered 6, after V lost 4 bases and J lost 4 bases. In DNA form, the CDR3 reads TGTGCCAGTAGTACCAGGGGGCGCAGGTACGAGCAGTACTTC. It codes for CASSTRGRRYEQYF.

The chain links TRBV3-1 (or the pseudogene TRBV3-2) to TRBJ2-7; D may be TRBD2 (6 bases). Germline lookup yields CDR1 LGHDT and CDR2 YNNKEL (reference sequence). The CDR3 consists of 17 residues. Trimming took 3 bases from V and 8 from J, leaving 26 bases between them. The CDR3 sequence: CASSHRTGTLGGFKQYF. The CDR3 nucleotides read TGTGCCAGCAGCCATCGAACCGGGACTCTCGGAGGGTTCAAGCAGTACTTC.

This chain links TRBV5-1 with TRBJ2-7, with 7 bases matching TRBD1. The CDR3 contains 14 residues. Germline CDR1 reads SGHRS; CDR2 reads YFSETQ. After removal of 4 bases from V and 3 bases from J, the junction contained 7 bases not matched to a gene. The CDR3 is CASSLQTGNYEQYF. CDR3 nucleotides: TGCGCCAGCAGCCTCCAGACAGGGAACTACGAGCAGTACTTC.

The chain links TRBV4-2 to TRBJ1-5, with a possible D match to TRBD1 (5 bases). V dropped 4 bases and J dropped 0 bases, with 16 bases sitting between them. CDR1 LGHNA and CDR2 YNFKEQ come from the germline V gene. This CDR3 has 17 residues. CDR3 in amino acids: CASSPAAGQNSNQPQHF. Written as DNA, the CDR3 is TGTGCCAGCAGCCCAGCAGCGGGGCAGAATAGCAATCAGCCCCAGCATTTT.

The chain has TRBV6-4 and TRBJ1-6, with D perhaps TRBD1 (6 bases). Trimming cost V 6 bases and J 9 bases, with 15 bases left between them. This CDR3 has 14 amino acids. The germline CDR1 and CDR2 sequences are MRHNA and SNTAGT. The CDR3, as DNA: TGTGCCAGCAGAAAAGAACAGGGTGGTTCACCCCTCCACTTT. Its translation is CASRKEQGGSPLHF.

The chain uses TRBV5-7 and TRBJ2-3; TRBD1 matches 8 bases. TRBV5-7 is an ORF for which the function is uncertain. The CDR3 totals 15 residues. The trim removed 3 bases at V and 2 bases at J, leaving 5 bases unmatched. For the CDR3, the DNA is TGTGCCAGCAGCTGCGGACAGGGCCTCACAGATACGCAGTATTTT. Residues: CASSCGQGLTDTQYF.